The rows below give T cell receptor beta chains drawn from one sample of a study of T cell responses to AZD1222 COVID-19 vaccine. TCRdb keeps only in-frame clones here, not all; method: immunoSEQ multiplex PCR. The table lists 25,000 to 35,000 clones, 80% to 95% of them singletons. Sequencing was performed on peripheral blood, taken on day 0 of AZD1222 vaccination. The source is an adult in good health. Both conserved end residues are part of each CDR3. D genes are given only for firm matches. Part of the rows lack a size; the others show once, few, many or a class for expanded clones.

abundance: NA
v_gene: TRBV4-1
d_gene: TRBD1
j_gene: TRBJ2-2
CDR3aa: CASSPEPNRGTGELFF
CDR3nt: TGCGCCAGCAGCCCCGAACCGAACAGGGGGACCGGGGAGCTGTTTTTT

abundance: NA
v_gene: TRBV11-3
d_gene: NA
j_gene: TRBJ2-3
CDR3aa: CASSSGVSDTQYF
CDR3nt: TGTGCCAGCAGCTCAGGAGTCTCAGATACGCAGTATTTT

abundance: NA
v_gene: TRBV14
d_gene: NA
j_gene: TRBJ1-4
CDR3aa: CASSQDRGINEKLFF
CDR3nt: TGTGCCAGCAGCCAAGATCGTGGGATTAATGAAAAACTGTTTTTT

abundance: NA
v_gene: TRBV30
d_gene: TRBD1
j_gene: TRBJ2-1
CDR3aa: CAWVDRDEQFF
CDR3nt: TGTGCCTGGGTAGACAGGGATGAGCAGTTCTTC

abundance: NA
v_gene: TRBV19
d_gene: NA
j_gene: TRBJ2-5
CDR3aa: CASSAIGETQYF
CDR3nt: TGTGCCAGTAGTGCAATCGGAGAGACCCAGTACTTC

abundance: NA
v_gene: TRBV2
d_gene: NA
j_gene: TRBJ1-1
CDR3aa: CASGRGMNTEAFF
CDR3nt: TGTGCCAGCGGTCGGGGGATGAACACTGAAGCTTTCTTT

abundance: NA
v_gene: TRBV30
d_gene: NA
j_gene: TRBJ1-6
CDR3aa: CAWTSDRLNSPLHF
CDR3nt: TGTGCCTGGACTTCCGATCGCCTCAATTCACCCCTCCACTTT

abundance: NA
v_gene: TRBV20-1
d_gene: NA
j_gene: TRBJ1-1
CDR3aa: CSLDMNTEAFF
CDR3nt: TGCAGTCTGGACATGAACACTGAAGCTTTCTTT

abundance: once
v_gene: TRBV9
d_gene: NA
j_gene: TRBJ1-5
CDR3aa: CASSVDTNQPQHF
CDR3nt: TGTGCCAGCAGCGTAGATACTAATCAGCCCCAGCATTTT

abundance: NA
v_gene: TRBV7-2
d_gene: NA
j_gene: TRBJ1-1
CDR3aa: CASSPGGNTEAFF
CDR3nt: TGTGCCAGCAGTCCGGGCGGAAACACTGAAGCTTTCTTT

abundance: NA
v_gene: TRBV28
d_gene: NA
j_gene: TRBJ2-3
CDR3aa: CASSLGGADTQYF
CDR3nt: TGTGCCAGCAGTTTAGGCGGAGCAGATACGCAGTATTTT

abundance: NA
v_gene: TRBV21-1
d_gene: NA
j_gene: TRBJ1-3
CDR3aa: CASLTEGAQESGNTIYF
CDR3nt: TGTGCCAGCCTAACGGAGGGGGCCCAGGAGTCTGGAAACACCATATATTTT

abundance: NA
v_gene: TRBV6-5
d_gene: NA
j_gene: TRBJ1-1
CDR3aa: CASSYLSRGDTEAFF
CDR3nt: TGTGCCAGCAGTTACCTTAGTCGGGGGGACACTGAAGCTTTCTTT

abundance: NA
v_gene: TRBV19
d_gene: NA
j_gene: TRBJ1-1
CDR3aa: CASRQESRGTEAFF
CDR3nt: TGTGCCAGCAGACAGGAAAGCCGAGGAACTGAAGCTTTCTTT

abundance: NA
v_gene: TRBV4-3
d_gene: TRBD2
j_gene: TRBJ2-1
CDR3aa: CASSQRGGGENYNEQFF
CDR3nt: TGCGCCAGCAGCCAACGCGGGGGGGGCGAGAACTACAATGAGCAGTTCTTC